This T cell receptor beta chain was identified in a study of PD-L1 blockade in urothelial cancer. Whole-study context: Male patients with bladder-origin urothelial cancer numbered about 85% of the 29. Blood analysis took place 3 weeks (second dose) and 6 weeks after treatment start. When blood samples were assessed, the median T cell count was some 130,000.

Method: immunoSEQ multiplex PCR; TCRdb's copy keeps in-frame clones and lacks some. Among 90,000 to 130,000 clones, approximately 89% were seen once, and the ten largest hold 3% to 4.5%. J lost 2 bases, V lost 6 bases, and 4 bases had no gene match. The CDR3 consists of 14 residues. Germline V gives CDR1 MNHNS, CDR2 SASEGT. Time point: peripheral blood 6 weeks after treatment start. The diagnosis in patients was locally advanced or metastatic urothelial carcinoma. The TCR originated in a man aged 55 to 70 with urothelial cancer. Sequenced here: PBMCs, sampled around atezolizumab (anti-PD-L1) treatment. This rearrangement joins TRBV6-1 to TRBJ2-7; 10 positions match TRBD1. CDR3 coding DNA: TGTGCCAGCAGACCGGGACAGGGGACCTACGAGCAGTACTTC. Its protein is CASRPGQGTYEQYF.